This entry lists 6 T cell receptor beta chains sequenced from one sample in a study of blood T cell repertoires in COVID-19 (dated by TCRdb to between 2020 and 2021). Library creation used the immunoSEQ multiplex PCR assay. Held by TCRdb, this immuneACCESS table contains in-frame sequences only and omits some clones. Under half of the omission traces to an unresolved V gene where checked; the cause of the rest is unknown. The sample profile shows 160,000 or so clones; approximately 91% of them were found once. The top ten hold about 2% of the sample. The sequenced material came from peripheral blood. The source of these receptors is a man between 18 and 35 years old with acute or convalescent COVID-19.

The chain uses TRBV5-5 and TRBJ1-5; D gene uncertain. The CDR3 contains 16 residues. Germline V gene data show CDR1 as SGHKS and CDR2 as YYEKEE (reference sequence). V lost 2 bases and J 3 bases, leaving 15 bases between the germline ends. The CDR3 DNA reads as TGTGCCAGCAGCTTATTTGGAGGAATCCCCAATCAGCCCCAGCATTTT. Translating it yields CASSLFGGIPNQPQHF.

This sequence joins TRBV27 and TRBJ1-6; 7 nucleotides align to TRBD1. This CDR3 is built from 15 residues. CDR1 and CDR2 from the germline V gene are MNHEY and SMNVEV (reference sequence). V was clipped by 6 bases and J by 3 bases; unmatched bases: 5. CDR3 loop: CASSPQGNYNSPLHF. CDR3 sequence (DNA): TGTGCCAGCAGCCCACAGGGGAACTATAATTCACCCCTCCACTTT.

The rearrangement links TRBV29-1 to TRBJ1-4; no firm D call. Germline V lookup: CDR1 SQVTM, CDR2 ANQGSEA. The CDR3 totals 15 residues. V was shortened by 5 bases and J by 0 bases, with 13 bases between the two germline ends. In DNA form, the CDR3 reads TGCAGCGTTACCCCTGGGAGTGCAACTAATGAAAAACTGTTTTTT. This codes for CSVTPGSATNEKLFF.

The rearrangement links TRBV3-1 (or the pseudogene TRBV3-2) to TRBJ2-3; D might be TRBD2 (6 bases). V was trimmed by 4 bases and J by 2 bases, leaving 13 bases between them. CDR3 size: 15 residues. Germline V gene data show CDR1 as LGHDT and CDR2 as YNNKEL (reference sequence). CDR3 in amino acids: CASSPSGSVTDTQYF. CDR3 sequence (DNA): TGTGCCAGCAGCCCGTCCGGGAGTGTCACAGATACGCAGTATTTT.

The V gene is TRBV9, the J gene TRBJ2-7, with D perhaps matching TRBD1 (6 bases). The length of the CDR3 is 14 residues. Looked up from germline, CDR1 is SGDLS and CDR2 is YYNGEE. The V and J ends lost 0 bases and 3 bases respectively, with 10 bases between them. This chain's CDR3 is CASSVGTVGYEQYF. Here the CDR3 DNA reads TGTGCCAGCAGCGTAGGGACAGTGGGCTACGAGCAGTACTTC.

This chain joins TRBV5-1 and TRBJ2-3; TRBD2 agrees at 9 bases. Germline trimming cut 0 bases from V and 5 bases from J; bases unmatched to any gene: 4. The CDR3 is 15 amino acids. Germline V gives CDR1 SGHRS, CDR2 YFSETQ. As DNA, the CDR3 is TGCGCCAGCAGCTTGGCGGCGGGAGGGCAAGATACGCAGTATTTT. Translation gives CASSLAAGGQDTQYF.